Following are 28 T cell receptor beta chains from one sample sequenced in a study of T cell repertoires in cytomegalovirus infection (dated by TCRdb to 2018 to 2020). The data were produced on an Illumina HiSeq 1500. Using fastp trimming at Q25 and MiXCR clonotype assembly, TCRdb reanalyzed the public sequencing data and kept in-frame beta chains. One record per CDR3 amino acid sequence lists the most common genes and DNA. Recorded for this sample are 170,000 or so distinct CDR3 sequences; about 18% of them occurred a single time. The ten largest clones take up about 23% of the sample. Material for sequencing was CD8+ T cells from PBMCs. The receptors were gathered from a human donor in good health (CMV status not recorded). Some clones in this sample may be carry-over from other donors' samples.

In this sample, this clonotype turned up many times. The rearrangement uses TRBV7-2 and TRBJ2-3; no firm D call. Germline assignment: CDR1 SGHTA and CDR2 FQGNSA. The V gene lost 1 base and the J gene lost 3 bases, with 17 bases spanning the gap. This CDR3 comprises 17 residues. CDR3: CASSLVGGPFETDTQYF. CDR3 DNA sequence: TGTGCCAGCAGCTTAGTGGGCGGACCCTTCGAGACAGATACGCAGTATTTT.

The J gene is TRBJ2-3, the V gene TRBV27; tentatively, D is TRBD1 (6 bases). Trimming took off 4 bases at V and 4 bases at J, with 9 bases between the two ends. The CDR3 spans 13 residues. Germline V CDR1 and CDR2: MNHEY, SMNVEV (reference sequence). CDR3 in amino acids: CASSSRTADTQYF. As DNA, the CDR3 is TGTGCCAGCAGTTCGAGGACAGCAGATACGCAGTATTTT.

This clonotype was counted many times. The rearrangement joins TRBV29-1 to TRBJ1-2; maybe TRBD1 (5 bases). The length of the CDR3 is 16 residues. The V gene lost 5 bases and the J gene lost 8 bases, with 27 bases spanning the gap. CDR1 and CDR2 from the germline V gene are SQVTM and ANQGSEA. In DNA form, the CDR3 reads TGCAGCGTTCATACCCCGGGACGGTTAGGTCCGGGAGGCTACACCTTC. This sequence encodes CSVHTPGRLGPGGYTF.

Turning to this clonotype: The junction does not match germline at one end; this may be a read error. The genes are TRBV29-1 and TRBJ1-1; tentative D call: TRBD1 (5 bases). CDR1 is SQVTM, CDR2 ANQGSEA, per germline. CDR3 length: 11 amino acids. The CDR3 loop is CSASGNTEASF. CDR3 nucleotide sequence: TGCAGCGCTTCAGGGAACACTGAAGCTTCCTTT.

The chain uses TRBV7-9 and TRBJ2-7; 7 nucleotides match TRBD2. This CDR3 spans 16 amino acids. Germline lookup yields CDR1 SEHNR and CDR2 FQNEAQ (reference sequence). V dropped 4 bases and J dropped 2; count of bases not matched to a gene: 11. DNA of the CDR3: TGTGCCAGCAGCTCGGCGGGGGTCACAATTCCCTACGAGCAGTACTTC. Its translation is CASSSAGVTIPYEQYF.

In this sample, this clonotype turned up many times. CDR3 sequence reads: CASSPTGKNYYGYTF. The CDR3, as DNA: TGTGCCAGCAGCCCTACAGGAAAGAATTACTATGGCTACACCTTC. V is TRBV7-2 and J is TRBJ1-2, with D possibly TRBD1 on 5 matching bases. Trimming left V 5 bases short and J 3 bases short, with 16 bases between. The CDR3 runs to 15 residues. Germline V CDR1 and CDR2: SGHTA, FQGNSA.

This clonotype was picked up one time. This chain connects TRBV13 to TRBJ2-7, with D perhaps TRBD1 (5 bases). The V and J ends lost 5 bases and 6 bases respectively, with 20 bases between them. Germline CDR1 reads PRHDT; CDR2 reads FYEKMQ (reference sequence). CDR3 length: 15 amino acids. This CDR3 is CASSAQGELSLEQYF. DNA of the CDR3: TGTGCCAGCAGCGCCCAGGGTGAGCTTTCCCTCGAGCAGTACTTC.

This clonotype showed up just a few times. The V and J genes are TRBV19 and TRBJ2-2; TRBD1 matches 8 bases. CDR1 is LNHDA, CDR2 SQIVND, per germline (reference sequence). The junction had 13 bases not matched to a gene; V was cut back by 9 bases and J by 4 bases. The CDR3 has 16 amino acids. The CDR3 sequence is CASSNRGEEITGELFF. The CDR3 region has the DNA TGTGCCAGCTCTAACAGGGGGGAAGAGATCACCGGGGAGCTGTTTTTT.

The gene calls are TRBV23-1 and TRBJ1-2; a weak D match, TRBD1 (6 bases). TRBV23-1 is designated an ORF whose function remains uncertain. The CDR3 has 20 amino acids. Trimming pared 0 bases from V and 5 bases from J, leaving 28 bases between. The CDR3 bases are TGCGCCAGCAGTCAATCTGGGCCAGCACTCCTCCACAGGGAGAAATATGGCTACACCTTC. Amino acid sequence: CASSQSGPALLHREKYGYTF.

The rearrangement uses TRBV6-1 and TRBJ1-1; D is uncertain. Trimming took 6 bases from V and 13 from J, leaving 9 bases between them. CDR1 is MNHNS, CDR2 SASEGT, per germline. This CDR3 is 9 amino acids long. The CDR3 loop reads CASSDHFFF. The CDR3, as DNA: TGTGCCAGCAGCGATCATTTTTTCTTT.

This clonotype showed up just a few times. The chain carries TRBV7-9 and TRBJ2-1, with TRBD2 matching over 8 bases. V lost 5 bases to trimming and J lost 5 bases; unmatched junction nucleotides: 5. The CDR3 covers 14 residues. CDR1 SEHNR and CDR2 FQNEAQ come from the germline V gene (reference sequence). CDR3 region: CASSEGLANNEQFF. Here the CDR3 DNA reads TGTGCCAGCAGCGAAGGACTAGCTAACAATGAGCAGTTCTTC.

This clonotype has just a few counts. One end of the junction does not line up with germline, which may come from a read error. The chain carries TRBV7-9 and TRBJ2-7, with D perhaps being TRBD1 or TRBD2 (5 bases each). Germline CDR1 SEHNR, CDR2 FQNEAQ (reference sequence). There are 11 residues in the CDR3. Here the CDR3 reads CAEVGTDGENF. In nucleotides, the CDR3 is TGTGCCGAAGTCGGGACGGACGGAGAGAACTTC.

This clonotype was found a few times. The chain employs TRBV15 and TRBJ1-1; D is unresolved. V lost 1 base, J lost 0 bases, and 9 bases lay in between. The CDR3 has 15 amino acids. Germline V gene sequence: CDR1 LNHNV, CDR2 YYDKDF (reference sequence). CDR3 DNA: TGTGCCACCAGCAGAGTTGAGGACGTGAACACTGAAGCTTTCTTT. Amino acids: CATSRVEDVNTEAFF.

The chain links TRBV12-3 or TRBV12-4 to TRBJ2-3; TRBD2 matches 9 bases. V lost 3 bases to trimming and J lost 1 base; unmatched junction nucleotides: 8. The CDR3 totals 17 residues. The CDR3, as DNA: TGTGCCAGCAGTTTCAGGCTAGCGGGGTATGGCACAGATACGCAGTATTTT. Translating it yields CASSFRLAGYGTDTQYF.

This clonotype has just a few counts. The V gene is TRBV12-3 or TRBV12-4, the J gene TRBJ2-7, with 10 bases that match TRBD1. V shed 6 bases and J 4 bases; nucleotides not matched to a gene: 9. This CDR3 has 15 amino acids. The CDR3 is CASSMRGQGYYEQYF. In DNA, the CDR3 is TGTGCCAGCAGCATGCGGGGACAGGGGTATTACGAGCAGTACTTC.

This chain connects TRBV7-2 to TRBJ2-7, with 7 bases fitting TRBD1. The germline V gene has CDR1 SGHTA and CDR2 FQGNSA. The V gene end was trimmed by 5 bases and the J gene end by 2 bases; junction bases not matched to a gene: 12. The CDR3 is made up of 16 amino acids. The CDR3 DNA follows: TGTGCCAGCAGCCCCCTTAGGGGACAGAAAACCTACGAGCAGTACTTC. Amino acid sequence: CASSPLRGQKTYEQYF.

The rearrangement joins TRBV12-3 or TRBV12-4 to TRBJ2-1; a possible D gene is TRBD2 (6 bases). Deletions cut 6 bases from V and 4 bases from J, with 10 bases between. The CDR3 is 13 residues long. The CDR3 nucleotides are TGTGCCAGCAGAGACCGGGAGTACAATGAGCAGTTCTTC. Residues: CASRDREYNEQFF.

In this sample, this clonotype turned up a few times. The J gene is TRBJ1-2, the V gene TRBV2, with D unresolved. CDR3 length equals 12 residues. Germline CDR1 is SNHLY and CDR2 is FYNNEI. Trimming left V 9 bases short and J 6 bases short, with 14 bases between. CDR3 nucleotides: TGTGCCAGTTTTCTTCGGGCAGATGGCTACACCTTC. Translating gives CASFLRADGYTF.

The gene calls are TRBV6-5 and TRBJ2-7; a weak D match, TRBD2 (6 bases). V was shortened by 2 bases and J by 2 bases, with 13 bases between the two germline ends. Germline-derived CDR1 and CDR2 are MNHEY and SVGAGI. The CDR3 covers 15 residues. CDR3 in DNA: TGTGCCAGCAGTTACGGGGCGGGGACCGCCTACGAGCAGTACTTC. Encoded protein: CASSYGAGTAYEQYF.

This clonotype was detected only a few times. CDR3 amino acids: CASRTRLAGGKETQYF. The CDR3 DNA reads as TGTGCCAGCAGAACCCGACTAGCGGGGGGTAAAGAGACCCAGTACTTC. V is TRBV7-9 and J is TRBJ2-5; 13 nucleotides align to TRBD2. This CDR3 contains 16 residues. V shed 6 bases, J shed 3 bases, and the junction held 7 bases outside the gene matches. Germline V gene sequence: CDR1 SEHNR, CDR2 FQNEAQ (reference sequence).

This chain joins TRBV7-6 and TRBJ2-7; 11 bases are shared with TRBD1. Losses at the gene ends were 5 bases for V and 0 bases for J; bases not matched to a gene: 3. Looked up from germline, CDR1 is SGHVS and CDR2 is FNYEAQ. The CDR3 runs to 15 residues. CDR3 bases: TGTGCCAGCAGCAAGGGACAGGGGGGCTCCTACGAGCAGTACTTC. Its protein product is CASSKGQGGSYEQYF.

The chain uses TRBV7-6 and TRBJ2-7; D remains ambiguous. The V gene lost 1 base and the J gene lost 2 bases, with 9 bases spanning the gap. This CDR3 has 14 residues. Germline CDR1 and CDR2: SGHVS and FNYEAQ. Here the CDR3 reads CASSLEHGTYEQYF. CDR3 bases: TGTGCCAGCAGCTTAGAACACGGAACCTACGAGCAGTACTTC.

This chain links TRBV4-3 with TRBJ2-7, with TRBD2 identical over 7 bases. The CDR3 runs 15 residues. Germline CDR1 LGHNA, CDR2 YSLEER. The ends lost 0 bases at V and 1 base at J; junction bases unmatched: 3. CDR3 sequence: CASSQEIGRSYEQYF. As DNA, the CDR3 is TGCGCCAGCAGCCAAGAAATCGGGAGGTCCTACGAGCAGTACTTC.

This clonotype was seen a handful of times. This sequence joins TRBV27 and TRBJ2-7; 7 bases are a match to TRBD1. This CDR3 region has 15 residues. From germline, CDR1 is MNHEY and CDR2 SMNVEV (reference sequence). The V gene end was trimmed by 3 bases and the J gene end by 1 base; junction bases not matched to a gene: 6. This CDR3 is CASSFGKGASYEQYF. The CDR3, as DNA: TGTGCCAGCAGTTTTGGGAAGGGGGCTTCCTACGAGCAGTACTTC.

This clonotype came up a few times. The CDR3 protein is CASSLFERGYTQETQYF. DNA for the CDR3: TGTGCCAGCAGCTTATTTGAGCGGGGCTATACACAAGAGACCCAGTACTTC. The rearrangement joins TRBV7-2 to TRBJ2-5; 7 nucleotides align to TRBD2. This CDR3 spans 17 amino acids. The trim removed 2 bases at V and 2 bases at J, leaving 11 bases unmatched. Per germline, CDR1 SGHTA and CDR2 FQGNSA.

This chain uses TRBV7-9 with TRBJ2-2, with 13 bases matching TRBD2. The CDR3 runs 17 residues. V was pared by 5 bases and J by 4 bases, with 7 bases of the junction left unmatched. The germline V gene has CDR1 SEHNR and CDR2 FQNEAQ (reference sequence). The CDR3 spells CASSPGLAGVRTGELFF. Written as DNA, the CDR3 is TGTGCCAGCAGCCCCGGACTAGCGGGGGTTCGCACCGGGGAGCTGTTTTTT.

The chain recombines TRBV12-3 or TRBV12-4 with TRBJ2-7, with 10 bases aligning to TRBD1. The V gene end was trimmed by 5 bases and the J gene end by 3 bases; junction bases not matched to a gene: 10. The CDR3 is made up of 16 amino acids. This chain's CDR3 is CASSPGRGQGHYEQYF. CDR3 in DNA: TGTGCCAGCAGTCCAGGCAGGGGACAGGGGCACTACGAGCAGTACTTC.

This clonotype was seen a handful of times. The rearrangement links TRBV7-9 to TRBJ1-6; no clear D gene. CDR3 length equals 13 residues. Germline-derived CDR1 and CDR2 are SEHNR and FQNEAQ (reference sequence). Between the trimmed V and J ends, which lost 1 base and 6 bases, there was a span of 4 bases. CDR3 protein: CASSLGGNSPLHF. The DNA for the CDR3 is TGTGCCAGCAGCTTAGGGGGTAATTCACCCCTCCACTTT.